This T cell receptor beta chain was recovered during a study of response to subunit inactivated influenza vaccine. Findings and caveats of the study: New T cells are recruited in small numbers by each seasonal influenza vaccination, according to the authors' suggestion.

A remark on this clonotype: As yet, its antigen is unknown.

Per germline, CDR1 MNHEY and CDR2 SVGAGI. CDR3 length: 15 residues. Trimming shortened V by 4 bases and J by 1 base, and 14 bases separated the two germline ends. TCRdb re-derived calls from the RT-PCR reads in MiXCR, one entry per CDR3 protein. The table lists 500,000 or so distinct CDR3 sequences, 16% of them singletons. Here the sequenced sample was CD4+ T cells sorted from PBMCs, taken less than 30 months after vaccination. The chain links TRBV6-5 to TRBJ2-7, with D hard to call. The source is a man aged 50 to 69 who received an inactivated influenza vaccine. This CDR3 reads CASSFGGLGSYEQYF. CDR3 sequence (DNA): TGTGCCAGCAGTTTTGGCGGTCTGGGATCCTACGAGCAGTACTTC.